Below, one TCR beta chain is given with its context. The antigen is undetermined. Here immunoSEQ multiplex PCR was the method, and the copy in TCRdb shows in-frame clones only, minus some. This table has some 300,000 clones, approximately 80% appearing once. CDR3 size: 15 residues. Germline assignment: CDR1 SGHTA and CDR2 FQGNSA. V dropped 5 bases and J dropped 4; count of bases not matched to a gene: 8. This specimen belongs to a study of cytotoxic CD8 clonotypes in ibrutinib-treated CLL. About the study: Among responders, roughly 25 were partial and 2 complete; after median approximately 62 months, around 14 stayed remitted and approximately 12 progressed. There were, on average, about 240,000 productive templates and tens of thousands of productive rearrangements per sample.

Findings and limits, study-wide: Baseline clonality exceeded age-matched healthy donors and tracked circulating CD8+ T-cell counts.

J is TRBJ2-7 and V is TRBV7-2; TRBD2 matches 10 bases. Material: PBMCs, obtained before ibrutinib treatment. The TCR was taken from a human donor with chronic lymphocytic leukemia. CDR3 bases: TGTGCCAGCAGCGGCAAGCGGGAGGGAACGTACGAGCAGTACTTC. This encodes CASSGKREGTYEQYF. The entire variable domain, with the rest obtained from reference TRBV7-2 and TRBJ2-7, is as follows: GAGVSQSPSNKVTEKGKDVELRCDPISGHTALYWYRQSLGQGLEFLIYFQGNSAPDKSGLPSDRFSAERTGGSVSTLTIQRTQQEDSAVYLCASSGKREGTYEQYFGPGTRLTVT.